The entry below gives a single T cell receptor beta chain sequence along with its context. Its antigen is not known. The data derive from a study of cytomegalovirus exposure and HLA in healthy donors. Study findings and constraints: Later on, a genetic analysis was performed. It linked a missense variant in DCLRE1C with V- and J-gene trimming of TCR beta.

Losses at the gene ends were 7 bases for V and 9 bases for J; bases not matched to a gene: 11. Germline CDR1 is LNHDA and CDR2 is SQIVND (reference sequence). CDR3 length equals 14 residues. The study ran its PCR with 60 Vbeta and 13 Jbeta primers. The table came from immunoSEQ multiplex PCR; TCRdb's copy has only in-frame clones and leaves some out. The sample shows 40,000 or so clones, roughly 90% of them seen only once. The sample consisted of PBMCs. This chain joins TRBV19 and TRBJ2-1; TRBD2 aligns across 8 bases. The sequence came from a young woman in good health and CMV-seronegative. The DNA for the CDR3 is TGTGCCAGTACAAAGACTAGCGCGACATCTGAGCAGTTCTTC. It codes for CASTKTSATSEQFF.